The 10 T cell receptor beta chains below were found in one sample sequenced in a study of T-cell reconstitution after alpha-beta-depleted transplantation in children (dated by TCRdb to between 2015 and 2016). To prepare the library, PCR was applied. The run used an Illumina HiSeq 2500. To normalize quantification of the TCRbeta repertoire, the TCR libraries were built with molecular barcoding that relied on unique molecular identifiers. TCRdb handled the public reads itself, with Q25 trimming in fastp and clone calling in MiXCR, and kept productive beta chains. Identical CDR3 protein sequences are pooled into one entry, listed with their most common genes and DNA. This sample is represented by 250,000 to 300,000 distinct CDR3 sequences; about 9.9% of them were singletons. Together, the top ten hold around 20% of the sample. Read against the paper, the sample's treatment or condition label means: allogeneic hematopoietic cell transplantation with graft depleted of TCRalphabeta T cells and CD19 B cells.

Sequenced material: peripheral blood, taken 180 days after TCRalphabeta/CD19-depleted stem cell transplant. The receptor source for this set is a male patient aged 2-9 years who had a stem cell transplant for chronic granulomatous disease, so the T cells may come from the graft donor.

This clonotype was recorded at least ten times. DNA of the CDR3: TGTGCCAGCTCACCAGAGGACAGGGGTTCGATCGGTAGCTATGGCTACACCTTC. Amino acids: CASSPEDRGSIGSYGYTF. The V gene is TRBV18, the J gene TRBJ1-2; TRBD1 matches 9 bases. CDR1 and CDR2 (germline): KGHSH, LQKENI. The V gene end was trimmed by 2 bases and the J gene end by 4 bases; junction bases not matched to a gene: 14. CDR3 size: 18 residues.

This clonotype appeared a few times. This chain uses TRBV5-4 with TRBJ2-1; D not resolved. Germline CDR1 SGHNT, CDR2 YYREEE (reference sequence). V shed 5 bases and J shed 9 bases, with 18 bases lying between them. CDR3 length: 14 amino acids. The CDR3 loop reads CASRENLGISEQFF. The CDR3 region has the DNA TGTGCCAGCAGGGAAAACCTTGGGATTAGTGAGCAGTTCTTC.

This clonotype was seen many times. This rearrangement joins TRBV5-1 to TRBJ2-5, with TRBD2 matching over 9 bases. The CDR3 runs to 16 residues. Trimming at V came to 1 base and at J to 4 bases, leaving 8 bases not matched to a gene. Per germline, CDR1 SGHRS and CDR2 YFSETQ. The CDR3 DNA is TGCGCCAGCAGCTTGAACCCTAGCGGGACGTCAGAGACCCAGTACTTC. It codes for CASSLNPSGTSETQYF.

This clonotype was seen repeatedly, ten times or more. This sequence joins TRBV7-9 and TRBJ2-7; TRBD1 matches 7 bases. The trim removed 1 base at V and 2 bases at J, leaving 5 bases unmatched. There are 15 residues in the CDR3. Germline CDR1 is SEHNR and CDR2 is FQNEAQ (reference sequence). CDR3 in DNA: TGTGCCAGCAGCTTAGTCGGGACAGCAACCTACGAGCAGTACTTC. The encoded protein is CASSLVGTATYEQYF.

This clonotype was detected many times. The gene calls are TRBV4-1 and TRBJ2-1; maybe TRBD2 (6 bases). This CDR3 has 16 residues. CDR1 is MGHRA, CDR2 YSYEKL, per germline. Trimming shortened V by 3 bases and J by 0 bases, and 12 bases separated the two germline ends. As DNA, the CDR3 is TGCGCCAGCAGCCAGCTTCCGGGAGTCTCCTACAATGAGCAGTTCTTC. This gives the protein CASSQLPGVSYNEQFF.

V gene TRBV5-1 combines with J gene TRBJ2-1; D perhaps matches TRBD1 (6 bases). V dropped 1 base and J dropped 9 bases, with 29 bases sitting between them. CDR1 is SGHRS, CDR2 YFSETQ, per germline. The CDR3 consists of 19 residues. The CDR3 DNA reads as TGCGCCAGCAGCTTGTTTGGGGCAGGGGCGATGGTTGGAGCAGGTGAGCAGTTCTTC. It encodes CASSLFGAGAMVGAGEQFF.

Comment on this clonotype: A read error may explain this, as a much larger clone is one base away. The chain links TRBV11-3 to TRBJ2-6; D is possibly TRBD1 (6 bases). There are 21 residues in the CDR3. Trimming stripped 4 bases from V and 0 bases from J, with 25 bases between. CDR1 and CDR2 from the germline V gene are SGHNT and YENEEA. The CDR3 bases are TGTGCCAGCAGCTCTCCCGCGTCTAGCAGGGGCTTACGCTCTGGGGCCAACGTCCTGACTTTC. It yields the protein CASSSPASSRGLRSGANVLTF.

In its sample, this clonotype was seen a few times. The chain joins TRBV5-4 to TRBJ2-2; 7 bases align to TRBD1. J was trimmed by 5 bases and V by 0 bases; bases with no gene match: 4. This CDR3 is 15 amino acids long. CDR1 is SGHNT, CDR2 YYREEE, per germline (reference sequence). The CDR3, as DNA: TGTGCCAGCAGCTTGGAAGGGGGCGGTACCGGGGAGCTGTTTTTT. This codes for CASSLEGGGTGELFF.

This clonotype was recorded many times. The rearrangement uses TRBV5-5 and TRBJ2-2; a possible D gene is TRBD1 (6 bases). This CDR3 contains 17 residues. With 0 bases removed from V and 6 bases from J, the gap between germline ends came to 18 bases. The germline V gene encodes CDR1 SGHKS and CDR2 YYEKEE (reference sequence). This CDR3 is CASSLVVIPRGPGELFF. The CDR3 DNA reads as TGTGCCAGCAGCTTGGTAGTTATCCCCAGGGGACCCGGGGAGCTGTTTTTT.

Many counts were recorded for this clonotype. CDR3 loop: CASSLDTRTQETQYF. The CDR3 region has the DNA TGTGCCAGCAGCTTGGACACCCGAACCCAAGAGACCCAGTACTTC. The J gene is TRBJ2-5, the V gene TRBV11-2, with D maybe TRBD1 (5 bases). The CDR3 extends over 15 amino acids. V lost 3 bases to trimming and J lost 1 base, with 12 bases between them. CDR1 is SGHAT and CDR2 is FQNNGV in the germline V gene. Looking up the rest from reference TRBV11-2 and TRBJ2-5 gives the full variable domain: EAGVAQSPRYKIIEKRQSVAFWCNPISGHATLYWYQQILGQGPKLLIQFQNNGVVDDSQLPKDRFSAERLKGVDSTLKIQPAKLEDSAVYLCASSLDTRTQETQYFGPGTRLLVL.